The 10 T cell receptor beta chains in this list originate from one sample, sequenced in a study of blood T cell repertoires in COVID-19. Some clones are missing from TCRdb's copy, which holds only in-frame ones; the method was immunoSEQ multiplex PCR. The sample consists of about 98,000 clones, 65% to 85% of them appearing once. Sequences were obtained from peripheral blood. The receptors derive from a woman of 80 years or more with acute or convalescent COVID-19.

The chain couples TRBV12-2 to TRBJ1-1; the table's D call TRBD1 went unverified against the DNA. TRBV12-2 is an annotated pseudogene. The CDR3 totals 19 residues. CDR3 in amino acids: CASRLNSTGSSEVNTEAFF. The CDR3 nucleotides are TGTGCAAGTCGCTTAAACTCGACAGGCTCGTCCGAGGTGAACACTGAAGCTTTCTTT.

J is TRBJ2-2 and V is TRBV4-3, with TRBD2 matching 7 bases. Germline-derived CDR1 and CDR2 are LGHNA and YSLEER. The V and J ends lost 3 bases and 1 base, in that order; junction bases with no gene match: 2. The CDR3 is made up of 15 amino acids. Here the CDR3 DNA reads TGCGCCAGCAGCCAGGGCGGGGGGAACACCGGGGAGCTGTTTTTT. It encodes CASSQGGGNTGELFF.

This chain connects TRBV25-1 to TRBJ2-2; D may be TRBD1 (6 bases). The CDR3 covers 13 residues. Germline CDR1 reads MGHDK; CDR2 reads SYGVNS. V dropped 5 bases and J dropped 6 bases, with 10 bases sitting between them. The CDR3 loop reads CASSKGVAGELFF. DNA for the CDR3: TGTGCCAGCAGTAAGGGGGTGGCCGGGGAGCTGTTTTTT.

For this clone: The junction shows a germline mismatch at one end, possibly a read error. J is TRBJ1-1 and V is TRBV28; 10 nucleotides align to TRBD1. In germline, CDR1 is MDHEN, CDR2 SYDVKM. The CDR3 has 14 residues. The CDR3 here is CASSFGQGGTETFF. Written as DNA, the CDR3 is TGTGCCAGCAGTTTTGGACAGGGGGGAACTGAAACTTTCTTT.

In DNA, the CDR3 is TGTGCCACCTCTGACAGGGTGACCGGGGAGCTGTTTTTT. Translated, it gives CATSDRVTGELFF. The chain combines TRBV24-1 with TRBJ2-2, with 7 bases matching TRBD1. The germline CDR1 and CDR2 sequences are KGHDR and SFDVKD. J was trimmed by 5 bases and V by 9 bases; bases with no gene match: 5. This CDR3 has 13 residues.

The CDR3 loop reads CASSVADRGDGYTF. In DNA, the CDR3 is TGTGCCAGCAGCGTAGCGGATCGGGGAGATGGCTACACCTTC. The V call is TRBV9, the J call TRBJ1-2; D remains ambiguous. V was trimmed by 0 bases and J by 6 bases, leaving 12 bases between them. Per germline, CDR1 SGDLS and CDR2 YYNGEE. CDR3 length equals 14 residues. Complete variable domain (other parts from reference TRBV9 and TRBJ1-2): DSGVTQTPKHLITATGQRVTLRCSPRSGDLSVYWYQQSLDQGLQFLIQYYNGEERAKGNILERFSAQQFPDLHSELNLSSLELGDSALYFCASSVADRGDGYTFGSGTRLTVV.

V and J are TRBV3-1 (or the pseudogene TRBV3-2) and TRBJ2-5, with TRBD2 matching 13 bases. Germline V gene data show CDR1 as LGHDT and CDR2 as YNNKEL (reference sequence). The trim removed 7 bases at V and 4 bases at J, leaving 6 bases unmatched. This CDR3 contains 15 residues. The CDR3 nucleotides are TGTGCCAGCACCAACCGGACTAGCGGGGGAGAGACCCAGTACTTC. As protein: CASTNRTSGGETQYF.

V usage is TRBV6-2 or TRBV6-3 and J usage is TRBJ1-3, with no clear D. CDR1 is MNHEY and CDR2 is SVGEGT in the germline V gene. V was cut by 5 bases and J by 0 bases, with 11 bases left in between. The CDR3 is 15 amino acids. In nucleotides, the CDR3 is TGTGCCAGCAGTCTCCTACGTGGCTCTGGAAACACCATATATTTT. It is translated as CASSLLRGSGNTIYF.

The gene calls are TRBV5-5 and TRBJ1-1; a possible D gene is TRBD1 (6 bases). CDR3 length equals 15 residues. Germline loops: CDR1 SGHKS, CDR2 YYEKEE (reference sequence). V gave up 4 bases and J gave up 4 bases, with 17 bases separating them. The CDR3 region is CASSGEGHMGTEAFF. The DNA of the CDR3 is TGTGCCAGCAGCGGCGAGGGACATATGGGCACTGAAGCTTTCTTT.

CDR3 sequence reads: CAITGGGPPDTQYF. The CDR3 nucleotides are TGTGCCATCACTGGCGGGGGGCCCCCAGATACGCAGTATTTT. The genes are TRBV10-3 and TRBJ2-3; 8 bases agree with TRBD2. This CDR3 contains 14 residues. Trimming took 7 bases from V and 4 from J; bases not matched to a gene: 7. Germline CDR1 ENHRY, CDR2 SYGVKD.